A single sample is the source of the 32 T cell receptor beta chains below, sequenced in a study of blood T cell repertoires in COVID-19 (dated by TCRdb to between 2020 and 2021). The library was prepared using the immunoSEQ multiplex PCR assay. The immuneACCESS repertoire file appears here via TCRdb, limited to in-frame rearrangements. These files lack a portion of the clones; in checked studies, under half of the deficit traces to unresolved V genes, and the cause of the others is not known. The table for this sample lists under 300,000 clones; approximately 85% of them were counted only once. Roughly 11% of the sample comes from the top ten. Material: peripheral blood. The receptors were gathered from an older woman with acute or convalescent COVID-19.

This clone was recorded a few times. The chain couples TRBV3-1 (or the pseudogene TRBV3-2) to TRBJ1-3; D is perhaps TRBD1 (5 bases). Looked up from germline, CDR1 is LGHDT and CDR2 is YNNKEL (reference sequence). V shed 7 bases and J shed 4 bases, with 14 bases lying between them. CDR3 length: 14 residues. Here the CDR3 DNA reads TGTGCCAGCACCGGGGGAGCTCTAGGAAACACCATATATTTT. It specifies CASTGGALGNTIYF.

V and J are TRBV29-1 and TRBJ2-5; possible D gene TRBD2, 5 bases. Per the germline V gene, CDR1 is SQVTM and CDR2 is ANQGSEA. The CDR3 is made up of 12 amino acids. The ends were cut back, 7 bases at V and 5 bases at J, with 14 bases in the middle. The chain's CDR3 is CSAERGSETQYF. DNA for the CDR3: TGCAGCGCAGAGAGAGGGTCGGAGACCCAGTACTTC.

The rearrangement links TRBV23-1 to TRBJ2-1; 10 bases match TRBD1. TRBV23-1 is sorted into the ORF group, with uncertain function. Trimming took 3 bases from V and 6 from J; bases not matched to a gene: 5. The CDR3 is 15 residues long. CDR3: CASSHAGQGFNEQFF. The CDR3 DNA is TGCGCCAGCAGTCACGCGGGACAGGGGTTCAATGAGCAGTTCTTC.

This chain connects TRBV10-1 to TRBJ1-1, with D hard to call. Germline assignment: CDR1 WNHNN and CDR2 SYGVQD (reference sequence). CDR3 length equals 12 residues. V was shortened by 9 bases and J by 4 bases, with 12 bases between the two germline ends. This chain's CDR3 is CASSPHGTEAFF. As DNA, the CDR3 is TGCGCCAGTTCCCCCCACGGCACTGAAGCTTTCTTT.

The chain carries TRBV6-5 and TRBJ1-6, with TRBD1 identical over 8 bases. V shed 5 bases and J 10 bases; nucleotides not matched to a gene: 7. From germline, CDR1 is MNHEY and CDR2 SVGAGI. The CDR3 is made up of 14 amino acids. CDR3 DNA: TGTGCCAGCAGTCCGAACAGGGGGAAATCACCCCTCCACTTT. Translated: CASSPNRGKSPLHF.

For this clone: At the DNA level, this CDR3 is encoded by other sequences in the same sample as well. The gene calls are TRBV3-1 (or the pseudogene TRBV3-2) and TRBJ2-5; 7 bases map to TRBD1. The CDR3 covers 14 residues. Germline-derived CDR1 and CDR2 are LGHDT and YNNKEL (reference sequence). J gave up 1 base and V 3 bases, and 2 bases lay outside the gene matches. CDR3 amino acids: CASSQAGGQETQYF. DNA of the CDR3: TGTGCCAGCAGCCAGGCAGGGGGCCAAGAGACCCAGTACTTC.

The chain links TRBV27 to TRBJ1-3; weak D call: TRBD1 (6 bases). The CDR3 is 14 residues long. With 3 bases removed from V and 3 bases from J, the gap between germline ends came to 9 bases. The germline V gene encodes CDR1 MNHEY and CDR2 SMNVEV (reference sequence). CDR3 loop: CASSLRRGGNTIYF. The CDR3 region has the DNA TGTGCCAGCAGTTTGCGCAGGGGTGGAAACACCATATATTTT.

This sequence joins TRBV5-1 and TRBJ2-1; 7 nucleotides agree with TRBD2. CDR1 is SGHRS, CDR2 YFSETQ, per germline. V shed 5 bases, J shed 5 bases, and the junction held 10 bases outside the gene matches. This CDR3 has 15 amino acids. The chain's CDR3 is CASRDTSEVNNEQFF. CDR3 DNA sequence: TGCGCCAGCAGGGACACTAGCGAGGTGAACAATGAGCAGTTCTTC.

The chain has TRBV19 and TRBJ1-1; unclear D gene. In germline, CDR1 is LNHDA, CDR2 SQIVND (reference sequence). V lost 8 bases and J lost 7, with 17 bases in between. The CDR3 covers 13 residues. CDR3 DNA: TGTGCCAGTTTGGACCGGGGAGTTTTTGAAGCTTTCTTT. Its translation is CASLDRGVFEAFF. Filled out from reference TRBV19 and TRBJ1-1, the complete variable domain reads DGGITQSPKYLFRKEGQNVTLSCEQNLNHDAMYWYRQDPGQGLRLIYYSQIVNDFQKGDIAEGYSVSREKKESFPLTVTSAQKNPTAFYLCASLDRGVFEAFFGQGTRLTVV.

This clone was seen a few times. This sequence joins TRBV5-5 and TRBJ2-2; TRBD1 matches 9 bases. CDR1 and CDR2 (germline): SGHKS, YYEKEE (reference sequence). The J segment lost 4 bases and the V segment lost 0 bases, leaving 4 bases of the junction unmatched. The CDR3 is made up of 16 amino acids. The CDR3 spells CASSLGVQGATGELFF. CDR3 sequence (DNA): TGTGCCAGCAGCTTGGGGGTACAGGGGGCCACCGGGGAGCTGTTTTTT.

The rearrangement joins TRBV5-5 to TRBJ1-1; D remains ambiguous. Germline CDR1 reads SGHKS; CDR2 reads YYEKEE (reference sequence). The CDR3 totals 15 residues. V dropped 4 bases and J dropped 1 base, with 14 bases sitting between them. CDR3 DNA: TGTGCCAGCAGCGGCCGCTCGCTCCGGAACACTGAAGCTTTCTTT. It yields the protein CASSGRSLRNTEAFF.

The chain couples TRBV6-2 or TRBV6-3 to TRBJ1-6; tentatively, D is TRBD1 (6 bases). Germline V gene lookup returns CDR1 MNHEY and CDR2 SVGEGT. Deletions cut 2 bases from V and 8 bases from J, with 16 bases between. This CDR3 comprises 16 residues. CDR3 sequence reads: CASSYVTGATHSPLHF. CDR3 in DNA: TGTGCCAGCAGTTACGTGACAGGCGCTACCCATTCACCCCTCCACTTT.

The chain recombines TRBV5-6 with TRBJ2-2; 9 bases line up with TRBD1. This CDR3 is built from 18 residues. Germline V lookup: CDR1 SGHDT, CDR2 YYEEEE. Trimming removed 4 bases from V and 2 bases from J; junction bases left unmatched: 12. The CDR3 DNA is TGTGCCAGCAGCCCGGCCGGGACAGGGCGGAGAAACACCGGGGAGCTGTTTTTT. Protein product: CASSPAGTGRRNTGELFF.

J is TRBJ1-1 and V is TRBV27; 8 nucleotides line up with TRBD1. J lost 7 bases, V lost 3 bases, and 10 bases had no gene match. The CDR3 extends over 15 amino acids. Germline values: CDR1 MNHEY, CDR2 SMNVEV (reference sequence). This CDR3 reads CASSFGTGPWGEAFF. CDR3 nucleotide sequence: TGTGCCAGCAGTTTCGGGACAGGCCCCTGGGGTGAAGCTTTCTTT.

The chain uses TRBV6-5 and TRBJ2-5; 13 bases align to TRBD2. Trimming cost V 6 bases and J 5 bases; bases outside gene matches: 6. This CDR3 has 15 residues. CDR1 is MNHEY, CDR2 SVGAGI, per germline. CDR3 residues: CASRGGLAGDETQYF. The CDR3 DNA sequence: TGTGCCAGCAGAGGCGGACTAGCGGGGGATGAGACCCAGTACTTC.

This clone was seen a single time. The chain uses TRBV6-1 and TRBJ1-2; 7 bases are a match to TRBD1. J was trimmed by 0 bases and V by 4 bases; bases with no gene match: 8. Germline V gene lookup returns CDR1 MNHNS and CDR2 SASEGT. This CDR3 has 16 amino acids. CDR3 region: CASSGTPGQSNYGYTF. The CDR3 nucleotides are TGTGCCAGCAGTGGGACCCCGGGACAGTCTAACTATGGCTACACCTTC.

This clone was recorded only once. J is TRBJ2-5 and V is TRBV30, with D possibly matching TRBD2 (5 bases). Germline lookup yields CDR1 GTSNPN and CDR2 SVGIG (reference sequence). Trimming removed 0 bases from V and 7 bases from J, with 9 bases in between. The CDR3 spans 12 residues. The CDR3 DNA follows: TGTGCCTGGAGTGTAAGGGAGTGGACCCAGTACTTC. It translates to CAWSVREWTQYF.

This chain uses TRBV6-5 with TRBJ2-6, with D perhaps matching TRBD1 (6 bases). The CDR3 runs 15 residues. Germline CDR1 reads MNHEY; CDR2 reads SVGAGI. Trimming left V 6 bases short and J 3 bases short, with 12 bases between. CDR3 residues: CASRRQGYGANVLTF. For the CDR3, the DNA is TGTGCCAGCAGGCGCCAGGGGTATGGGGCCAACGTCCTGACTTTC.

V is TRBV27 and J is TRBJ2-3; 8 bases agree with TRBD1. The germline V gene has CDR1 MNHEY and CDR2 SMNVEV (reference sequence). This CDR3 has 15 amino acids. After removal of 10 bases from V and 4 bases from J, the junction contained 13 bases not matched to a gene. The CDR3 nucleotides read TGTGCCACTGCCGGGACAGGCGCATTTGCAGATACGCAGTATTTT. This codes for CATAGTGAFADTQYF.

The rearrangement links TRBV5-8 to TRBJ2-2, with D perhaps TRBD2 (6 bases). Germline V lookup: CDR1 SGHTS, CDR2 YDEGEE. The CDR3 is made up of 13 amino acids. Trimming took 2 bases from V and 6 from J, leaving 8 bases between them. CDR3 in DNA: TGTGCCAGCAGCTTAAGGGAGGCCGGGGAGCTGTTTTTT. Protein: CASSLREAGELFF.

The chain recombines TRBV3-1 (or the pseudogene TRBV3-2) with TRBJ2-1; D is possibly TRBD1 (6 bases). The germline V gene encodes CDR1 LGHDT and CDR2 YNNKEL (reference sequence). V lost 1 base and J 0 bases, leaving 13 bases between the germline ends. The CDR3 is made up of 17 amino acids. The CDR3 loop reads CASSQGSRTDSYNEQFF. In DNA form, the CDR3 reads TGTGCCAGCAGCCAAGGGTCCAGGACAGACTCCTACAATGAGCAGTTCTTC.

The J gene is TRBJ2-7, the V gene TRBV6-5, with D possibly TRBD1 on 6 matching bases. CDR3 size: 14 residues. The V end was cut by 8 bases, the J end by 6 bases, with 20 bases between. The germline gives CDR1 MNHEY, CDR2 SVGAGI. The CDR3 DNA is TGTGCCAGCGGGGACATCAAAACGAGCGTCGAGCAGTACTTC. It codes for CASGDIKTSVEQYF.

The sample holds a few counts of this clone. This chain joins TRBV5-1 and TRBJ1-1; D unclear. Per the germline V gene, CDR1 is SGHRS and CDR2 is YFSETQ. V dropped 0 bases and J dropped 6 bases, with 12 bases sitting between them. This CDR3 has 14 amino acids. Written as DNA, the CDR3 is TGCGCCAGCAGCTTGGCCGGCGGCTACCCTGAAGCTTTCTTT. The encoded protein is CASSLAGGYPEAFF.

This chain joins TRBV2 and TRBJ1-6; D is perhaps TRBD1 (5 bases). Germline CDR1 SNHLY, CDR2 FYNNEI. V lost 11 bases, J lost 7 bases, and 18 bases lay in between. The CDR3 has 14 residues. The CDR3 sequence: CAGGTGSSNSPLHF. The CDR3 coding sequence is TGTGCCGGCGGGACGGGCAGTAGCAATTCACCCCTCCACTTT.

The V call is TRBV5-1, the J call TRBJ2-7; the D gene is possibly TRBD1 (6 bases). V lost 0 bases and J 5 bases, leaving 12 bases between the germline ends. Germline CDR1 SGHRS, CDR2 YFSETQ. The CDR3 is 14 residues long. CDR3 nucleotides: TGCGCCAGCAGCTTGGGCAGGGGCGCCGACGAGCAGTACTTC. Its translation is CASSLGRGADEQYF.

The chain couples TRBV29-1 to TRBJ2-2, with D tentatively TRBD1 (6 bases). Germline V gene sequence: CDR1 SQVTM, CDR2 ANQGSEA. The CDR3 sequence is 12 residues long. The ends were cut back, 6 bases at V and 4 bases at J, with 9 bases in the middle. DNA for the CDR3: TGCAGCGTCGGCAGGGGCACCGGGGAGCTGTTTTTT. Encoded protein: CSVGRGTGELFF.

The rearrangement uses TRBV7-9 and TRBJ1-2; 8 nucleotides line up with TRBD1. The CDR3 totals 14 residues. Germline-derived CDR1 and CDR2 are SEHNR and FQNEAQ (reference sequence). The trim removed 4 bases at V and 3 bases at J, leaving 4 bases unmatched. The CDR3: CASSSGQGHYGYTF. DNA for the CDR3: TGTGCCAGCAGCTCCGGACAGGGACACTATGGCTACACCTTC.

The chain links TRBV2 to TRBJ2-1; D may be TRBD2 (6 bases). V gave up 5 bases and J gave up 8 bases, with 10 bases separating them. Germline values: CDR1 SNHLY, CDR2 FYNNEI. The CDR3 totals 12 residues. CDR3 DNA: TGTGCCAGCAGTTGGTGGGGGGATGAGCAGTTCTTC. Translating it yields CASSWWGDEQFF. Variable domain in full (rest from reference TRBV2 and TRBJ2-1): EPEVTQTPSHQVTQMGQEVILRCVPISNHLYFYWYRQILGQKVEFLVSFYNNEISEKSEIFDDQFSVERPDGSNFTLKIRSTKLEDSAMYFCASSWWGDEQFFGPGTRLTVL.

V and J are TRBV27 and TRBJ1-2; D call uncertain. This CDR3 comprises 13 residues. Germline loops: CDR1 MNHEY, CDR2 SMNVEV (reference sequence). Trimming stripped 6 bases from V and 6 bases from J, with 14 bases between. This chain's CDR3 is CASSPRGRDGYTF. As DNA, the CDR3 is TGTGCCAGCAGCCCCCGGGGTAGGGATGGCTACACCTTC.

The gene calls are TRBV12-5 and TRBJ1-1, with 10 bases that match TRBD1. The germline V gene has CDR1 LGHNT and CDR2 FRNRAP. V lost 6 bases and J lost 7; bases outside the gene matches: 8. The CDR3 runs to 14 residues. This CDR3 reads CASGGSTGGLEAFF. CDR3 nucleotides: TGTGCTAGTGGCGGATCGACAGGGGGCCTTGAAGCTTTCTTT.

This chain joins TRBV18 and TRBJ2-7, with 7 nucleotides matching TRBD1. The CDR3 consists of 13 residues. V gave up 3 bases and J gave up 7 bases; unmatched junction bases: 6. Per germline, CDR1 KGHSH and CDR2 LQKENI. The CDR3 loop reads CASSPDRAGEQYF. CDR3 bases: TGTGCCAGCTCACCCGACAGGGCCGGGGAGCAGTACTTC. The full variable domain, in which reference TRBV18 and TRBJ2-7 provide the parts outside the CDR3, is NAGVMQNPRHLVRRRGQEARLRCSPMKGHSHVYWYRQLPEEGLKFMVYLQKENIIDESGMPKERFSAEFPKEGPSILRIQQVVRGDSAAYFCASSPDRAGEQYFGPGTRLTVT.

J is TRBJ2-7 and V is TRBV6-7; a weak D match, TRBD1 (5 bases). TRBV6-7 is identified as an open reading frame with a role that is uncertain. The CDR3 spans 15 residues. V was shortened by 4 bases and J by 4 bases, with 17 bases between the two germline ends. The CDR3 coding sequence is TGTGCCAGCAGTTTCCCTCCGACAGATTTTTACGAGCAGTACTTC. Translation: CASSFPPTDFYEQYF.